This record looks at one T cell receptor beta chain sequence and its context. The antigen is not known. This record comes from a study of shared clonotypes between healthy human individuals. The study's findings and limits: Though the depth was large, rarefaction showed that sorted-subset sequencing was incomplete.

V lost 5 bases, J lost 3 bases, and 17 bases lay in between. The V gene's germline CDR1 is WSHSY and CDR2 SAAADI. CDR3 length equals 15 residues. Execution of the assay was at deep level. The authors distributed each subset's genomic DNA evenly over several immunoSEQ plates. Profiling relied on immunoSEQ multiplex PCR, and the TCRdb table lists in-frame clones only, not all of them. The table records roughly 2 million clones, 85% to 95% of them present only once. Memory CD4+ cells were the fraction left after CD45RA+ naive selection. This chain uses TRBV10-2 with TRBJ2-7; D possibly corresponds to TRBD1 (6 bases). This receptor was taken from a man in his late teens or twenties in good health. The sample was naive CD4+ T cells sorted from blood. Subset meaning: CD45RA+ positively selected. The CDR3 DNA reads as TGCGCCAGCAGTCACCGGGACATTCAGGGCTACGAGCAGTACTTC. This gives the protein CASSHRDIQGYEQYF.